The TCR beta chain under discussion was sequenced for a study of radiation and T cells in renal cell carcinoma. Study-wide results and limits: Top tumor clonotypes rose in blood 2 weeks post-radiation, then contracted.

Time point given: baseline pretreatment blood. The sample's treatment: 15 Gy SBRT to primary tumor, nephrectomy 4 weeks later. V was shortened by 0 bases and J by 6 bases, with 5 bases between the two germline ends. Germline V lookup: CDR1 SGHRS, CDR2 YFSETQ. This CDR3 region has 12 residues. Details on this clone: What it binds is not known. Within the sample, other DNA sequences also encode this same CDR3.

TCRdb's copy holds only in-frame clones and misses some; the assay was immunoSEQ multiplex PCR. The repertoire holds just over 95,000 clones, with 65% to 90% as singletons. The sequence came from a middle-aged man with renal cell carcinoma. The chain recombines TRBV5-1 with TRBJ2-3; D is uncertain. The source material was blood, sampled from a patient whose treatment included radiotherapy and nephrectomy. In DNA form, the CDR3 reads TGCGCCAGCAGCTTGGAAGGCGATACGCAGTATTTT. Translation: CASSLEGDTQYF.